The present T cell receptor beta chain was sequenced within a study of beta chain features in type 1 diabetes. Germline V gives CDR1 SGHAT, CDR2 FQNNGV. V dropped 2 bases and J dropped 4; count of bases not matched to a gene: 14. This CDR3 comprises 18 residues. As regards this clone: Its antigen is not known.

Of the isolated RNA, all was reverse transcribed, and so the sequenced material was expressed TCRB transcripts. Assay: immunoSEQ multiplex PCR; the TCRdb copy retains only in-frame clones and omits some. The sample has 17,000 or so clones, 60% to 75% seen once; the top ten hold roughly 0.84%. Study-wide points: Type 1 diabetes patients showed a moderate but significant shortening of TCRB CDR3s in all four CD4+ subsets. Whether TCRB rearrangement is influenced by HLA type was left unresolved in this analysis. Insertions were fewer and deletions more numerous at VDJ junctions in type 1 diabetes patients.

This TCR was sampled from a man aged 25 to 40 with type 1 diabetes. This chain uses TRBV11-2 with TRBJ1-3, with 7 bases lining up with TRBD1. The material sequenced was stem cell memory CD4+ T cells from blood. The chain's CDR3 is CASSLFYTGRGDGNTIYF. CDR3 nucleotides: TGTGCCAGCAGCTTATTTTACACGGGCAGGGGGGACGGAAACACCATATATTTT.